This T cell receptor beta chain comes out of a study of human T cells and chemical hapten exposure. The overall study: The variation in per-sample TCR yields arose mainly from small differences in pooled library volumes. The study's findings and limits: TCRs at a frequency above 1 in 1000 stayed unchanged with DPC sensitization.

This clonotype showed up just a few times. Its target is unknown. The time point: healthy volunteer bleed at 6 weeks. RNA extraction used unfractionated whole blood as the source of total RNA. The library labeled individual cDNA molecules by adding unique molecular identifiers to them. One entry per CDR3 protein, called by TCRdb with MiXCR from the RACE reads. Here the sample spans tens of thousands of distinct CDR3 sequences, 3.7% being singletons. The germline V gene has CDR1 SGDLS and CDR2 YYNGEE. Trimming removed 0 bases at V and 7 bases at J, with 17 bases between. The CDR3 has 16 amino acids. Specimen: whole blood. The receptor comes from a human donor in good health. Some clones in this sample may be carry-over from other donors' samples. The genes are TRBV9 and TRBJ1-3; D is unclear. CDR3 residues: CASSVDSPSPINTIYF. CDR3 in DNA: TGTGCCAGCAGCGTAGACAGTCCCTCCCCCATCAACACCATATATTTT.